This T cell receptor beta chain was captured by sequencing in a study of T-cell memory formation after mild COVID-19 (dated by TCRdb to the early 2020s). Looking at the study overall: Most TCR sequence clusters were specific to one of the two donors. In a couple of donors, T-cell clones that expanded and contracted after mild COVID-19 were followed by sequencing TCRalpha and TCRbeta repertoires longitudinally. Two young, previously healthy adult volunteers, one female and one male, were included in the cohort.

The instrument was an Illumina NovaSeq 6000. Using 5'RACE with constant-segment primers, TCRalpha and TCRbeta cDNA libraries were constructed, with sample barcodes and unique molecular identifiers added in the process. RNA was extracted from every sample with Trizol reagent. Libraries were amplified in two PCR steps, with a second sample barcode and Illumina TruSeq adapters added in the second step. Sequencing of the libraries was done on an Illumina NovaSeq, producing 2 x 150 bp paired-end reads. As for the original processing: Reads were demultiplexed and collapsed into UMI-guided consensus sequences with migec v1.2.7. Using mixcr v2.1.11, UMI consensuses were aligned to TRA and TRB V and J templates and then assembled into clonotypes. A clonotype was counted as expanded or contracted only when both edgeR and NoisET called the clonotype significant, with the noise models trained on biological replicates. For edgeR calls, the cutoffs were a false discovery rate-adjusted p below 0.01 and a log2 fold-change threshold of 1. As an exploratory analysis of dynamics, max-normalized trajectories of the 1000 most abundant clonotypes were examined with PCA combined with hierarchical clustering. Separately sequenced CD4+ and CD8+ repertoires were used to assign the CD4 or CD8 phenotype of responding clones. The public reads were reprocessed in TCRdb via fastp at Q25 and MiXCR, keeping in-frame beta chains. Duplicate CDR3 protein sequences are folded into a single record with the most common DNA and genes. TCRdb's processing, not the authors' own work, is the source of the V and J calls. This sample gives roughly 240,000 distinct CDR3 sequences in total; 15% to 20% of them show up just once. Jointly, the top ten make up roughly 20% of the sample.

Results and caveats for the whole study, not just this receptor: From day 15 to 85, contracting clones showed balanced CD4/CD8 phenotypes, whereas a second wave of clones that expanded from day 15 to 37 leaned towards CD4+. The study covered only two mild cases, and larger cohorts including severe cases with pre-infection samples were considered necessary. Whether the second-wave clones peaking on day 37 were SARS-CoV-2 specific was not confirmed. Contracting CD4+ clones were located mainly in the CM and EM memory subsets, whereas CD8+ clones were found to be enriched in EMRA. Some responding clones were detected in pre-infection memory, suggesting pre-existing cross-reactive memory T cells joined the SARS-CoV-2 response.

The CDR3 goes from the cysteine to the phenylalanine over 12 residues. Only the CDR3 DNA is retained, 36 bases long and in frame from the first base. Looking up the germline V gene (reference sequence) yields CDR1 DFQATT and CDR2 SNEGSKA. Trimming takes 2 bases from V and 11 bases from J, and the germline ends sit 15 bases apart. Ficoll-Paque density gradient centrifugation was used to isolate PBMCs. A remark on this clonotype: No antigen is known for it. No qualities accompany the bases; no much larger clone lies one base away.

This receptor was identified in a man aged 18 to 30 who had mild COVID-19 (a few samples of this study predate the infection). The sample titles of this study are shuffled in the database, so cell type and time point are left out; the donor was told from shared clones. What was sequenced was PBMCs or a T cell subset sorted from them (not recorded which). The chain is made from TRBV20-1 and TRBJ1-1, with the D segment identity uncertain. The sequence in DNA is TGCAGTGCTAGACCAGAACGTCCCCCTGCTTTCTTT. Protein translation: CSARPERPPAFF.